This T cell receptor beta chain was sequenced for a study of metastatic and nonmetastatic thyroid tumors. Study context: Patients with malignant and benign thyroid disease provided blood and tumor or nodule tissue, whose repertoires were compared. Study results and limitations: The reported finding was significantly higher TCR beta diversity in malignant thyroid tumors relative to benign nodules, in blood and tumor.

Original handling: Using the CDR3 differences seen across clinicopathological groups, the authors built a distant-metastasis classifier for papillary thyroid cancer, which was meant to discriminate distant-metastatic patients. TCRdb re-analyzed the PCR reads using MiXCR. The authors' filters were not applied to this entry. Of 30,000 or so clones in the sample, 25% to 30% are singletons; the top ten hold 7.8%. The table lists this clone with a few counts. Its cognate antigen is unknown. One junction end does not reproduce the germline sequence, and a read error may be involved. Every patient was untreated before thyroid surgery. The CDR3 has 15 amino acids. The germline V gene has CDR1 MDHEN and CDR2 SYDVKM.

V is TRBV28 and J is TRBJ1-2, with 11 bases identical to TRBD1. The receptor's source is a female donor with papillary thyroid cancer or a benign thyroid nodule (not recorded which). Some clones in this sample may be carry-over from other donors' samples. The sequenced sample consisted of blood. The DNA for the CDR3 is TGTGCCAGCAGTGGACAGGGGGCCAATGACTATGGCCACACCTTC. It encodes CASSGQGANDYGHTF.